This T cell receptor beta chain is from a study of early T cells in non-severe SARS-CoV-2 infection. Background on the study: Sequenced material consisted of bulk RNA (from unsorted whole blood), and chains were unpaired. Findings and caveats of the study: Sequences matched to VDJdb favored anti-spike CD8 responses, while private and CD4 specificities were missed.

The CDR3 has 11 residues. From germline, CDR1 is MNHEY and CDR2 SVGAGI. The V end was cut by 6 bases, the J end by 6 bases, with 7 bases between. Individual cDNA molecules carried attached unique molecular identifiers. MiXCR, run by TCRdb on the 5' RACE reads, gives a single entry per CDR3 protein. The data contain approximately 81,000 distinct CDR3 sequences, over 12% of them singletons. The sample holds a few counts of this clonotype. What it recognizes is unknown. The sequence derives from an adult who was a healthcare worker with PCR-confirmed SARS-CoV-2 infection or an uninfected control (not recorded which). Sequenced material: whole blood. The chain carries TRBV6-5 and TRBJ2-3; D call uncertain. The CDR3: CASRSIDTQYF. CDR3 sequence (DNA): TGTGCCAGCAGAAGCATTGATACGCAGTATTTT.